The source of this T cell receptor (beta chain) is a study of OX40 agonist ivuxolimab in advanced cancers. Study-wide context: Head and neck, renal cell, melanoma or hepatocellular carcinoma were the cancers that dose-escalation patients had. Partial responses were observed in three patients, of whom one had hepatocellular carcinoma and two had cutaneous melanoma.

The method was immunoSEQ multiplex PCR; TCRdb's version includes in-frame clones alone and lacks a portion of them. This table holds 25,000 to 30,000 clones, 83% found once. The source material was CD4+ or CD8+ T cells sorted from blood, sampled in a trial of the OX40 agonist ivuxolimab. This TCR was recovered from an adult with an advanced solid tumor such as melanoma, head and neck, liver or kidney cancer.

The chain's CDR3 is CASSEYGFGDTEAFF. The CDR3 coding sequence is TGTGCCAGCAGTGAATATGGCTTTGGGGACACTGAAGCTTTCTTT. The chain uses TRBV25-1 and TRBJ1-1; D call uncertain. The CDR3 is 15 residues long. Germline-derived CDR1 and CDR2 are MGHDK and SYGVNS. V lost 0 bases and J lost 3, with 11 bases in between. Combining the CDR3 with reference TRBV25-1 and TRBJ1-1 gives the whole variable domain EADIYQTPRYLVIGTGKKITLECSQTMGHDKMYWYQQDPGMELHLIHYSYGVNSTEKGDLSSESTVSRIRTEHFPLTLESARPSHTSQYLCASSEYGFGDTEAFFGQGTRLTVV.